A single sample is the source of the 14 T cell receptor beta chains below, sequenced in a study of T cell responses to AZD1222 COVID-19 vaccine. Clones were sequenced by immunoSEQ multiplex PCR, and TCRdb holds only the in-frame ones, with some missing. The table records 150,000 to 180,000 clones, roughly 90% of them present only once. This specimen was peripheral blood, taken on day 0 of AZD1222 vaccination. The receptor source for this set is an adult in good health.

The chain couples TRBV7-2 to TRBJ1-5, with D perhaps TRBD1 (6 bases). Trimming took off 1 base at V and 0 bases at J, with 16 bases between the two ends. Germline CDR1 reads SGHTA; CDR2 reads FQGNSA. The CDR3 covers 18 residues. The CDR3: CASSLGGGGQTSNQPQHF. The CDR3 DNA follows: TGTGCCAGCAGCTTAGGGGGGGGAGGACAGACTAGCAATCAGCCCCAGCATTTT. The whole variable domain, filled in from reference TRBV7-2 and TRBJ1-5, reads GAGVSQSPSNKVTEKGKDVELRCDPISGHTALYWYRQSLGQGLEFLIYFQGNSAPDKSGLPSDRFSAERTGGSVSTLTIQRTQQEDSAVYLCASSLGGGGQTSNQPQHFGDGTRLSIL.

The CDR3 bases are TGTGCCATCAGTGAGTCGTGGGGGAGTAGGACTGAAGCTTTCTTT. Its translation: CAISESWGSRTEAFF. The V gene is TRBV10-3, the J gene TRBJ1-1, with D possibly matching TRBD1 (5 bases). The CDR3 is 15 residues long. V lost 0 bases to trimming and J lost 5 bases, with 13 bases between them. The germline CDR1 and CDR2 sequences are ENHRY and SYGVKD.

This clone has just one count. The chain couples TRBV5-5 to TRBJ2-1; D is perhaps TRBD1 or TRBD2 (5 bases each). The V end was cut by 0 bases, the J end by 4 bases, with 11 bases between. The germline V gene has CDR1 SGHKS and CDR2 YYEKEE (reference sequence). This CDR3 is 15 amino acids long. CDR3: CASSLVGTDYNEQFF. CDR3 DNA sequence: TGTGCCAGCAGCTTGGTAGGGACGGATTACAATGAGCAGTTCTTC.

The J gene is TRBJ2-2, the V gene TRBV27; no clear D. V was shortened by 8 bases and J by 1 base, with 8 bases between the two germline ends. Germline CDR1 reads MNHEY; CDR2 reads SMNVEV (reference sequence). The CDR3 is made up of 13 amino acids. CDR3 residues: CASGHGNTGELFF. Here the CDR3 DNA reads TGTGCCAGCGGCCATGGGAACACCGGGGAGCTGTTTTTT.

The chain uses TRBV3-1 (or the pseudogene TRBV3-2) and TRBJ1-3; the match to TRBD1 covers 9 bases. The CDR3 consists of 15 residues. J lost 3 bases, V lost 1 base, and 1 base had no gene match. Germline values: CDR1 LGHDT, CDR2 YNNKEL (reference sequence). The CDR3 region is CASSQGTGVGNTIYF. For the CDR3, the DNA is TGTGCCAGCAGCCAAGGGACAGGGGTTGGAAACACCATATATTTT.

This rearrangement joins TRBV5-4 to TRBJ1-1; tentatively, D is TRBD1 (5 bases). Trimming stripped 0 bases from V and 5 bases from J, with 11 bases between. The CDR3 has 14 amino acids. The germline CDR1 and CDR2 sequences are SGHNT and YYREEE (reference sequence). CDR3 coding DNA: TGTGCCAGCAGCTTGGTTGGGGGGACGACTGAAGCTTTCTTT. Its protein product is CASSLVGGTTEAFF.

CDR3 loop: CASSTAVGSTDTQYF. In nucleotides, the CDR3 is TGTGCCAGTAGTACGGCAGTGGGGAGCACAGATACGCAGTATTTT. The J gene is TRBJ2-3, the V gene TRBV19; no clear D gene. V gave up 4 bases and J gave up 0 bases, with 11 bases separating them. Germline lookup yields CDR1 LNHDA and CDR2 SQIVND (reference sequence). The CDR3 runs 15 residues.

The rearrangement uses TRBV5-5 and TRBJ1-2, with D unresolved. CDR1 is SGHKS, CDR2 YYEKEE, per germline (reference sequence). The CDR3 has 14 residues. The V and J ends lost 0 bases and 8 bases respectively, with 14 bases between them. This CDR3 is CASSLEVDARGYTF. The DNA for the CDR3 is TGTGCCAGCAGCTTGGAGGTGGATGCTCGAGGCTACACCTTC.

The chain employs TRBV10-1 and TRBJ2-1; TRBD2 matches 7 bases. The germline gives CDR1 WNHNN, CDR2 SYGVQD (reference sequence). V gave up 10 bases and J gave up 6 bases; unmatched junction bases: 15. CDR3 length: 15 amino acids. The CDR3 DNA reads as TGCGCCACCTCCAACCCCGGGACTACTAGCAATGAGCAGTTCTTC. This encodes CATSNPGTTSNEQFF.

This chain uses TRBV6-5 with TRBJ1-2; D is perhaps TRBD1 (5 bases). From germline, CDR1 is MNHEY and CDR2 SVGAGI. The CDR3 consists of 13 residues. Trimming removed 2 bases from V and 2 bases from J, with 6 bases in between. CDR3 sequence reads: CASSYEGNYGYTF. The CDR3 nucleotides read TGTGCCAGCAGTTACGAGGGGAACTATGGCTACACCTTC.

This clone was seen once. This chain joins TRBV4-1 and TRBJ1-1; D is perhaps TRBD1 (6 bases). Trimming left V 4 bases short and J 2 bases short, with 14 bases between. Germline CDR1 reads MGHRA; CDR2 reads YSYEKL. This CDR3 has 15 residues. The CDR3 DNA follows: TGCGCCAGCAGCCGAGGGGGACTTGTCAACACTGAAGCTTTCTTT. Its translation: CASSRGGLVNTEAFF.

The sample holds a few counts of this clone. The CDR3 protein is CASSLGPIPTDTQYF. The CDR3 nucleotides are TGTGCCAGCAGCTTGGGGCCTATCCCCACAGATACGCAGTATTTT. The chain recombines TRBV7-6 with TRBJ2-3; maybe TRBD1 (5 bases). The CDR3 consists of 15 residues. Trimming removed 3 bases from V and 2 bases from J, with 12 bases in between. In germline, CDR1 is SGHVS, CDR2 FNYEAQ.

This chain uses TRBV7-9 with TRBJ2-7, with D unresolved. V was cut by 2 bases and J by 4 bases, with 15 bases left in between. The CDR3 loop spans 15 amino acids. In germline, CDR1 is SEHNR, CDR2 FQNEAQ (reference sequence). The CDR3 sequence: CASSLWPQFIYEQYF. The CDR3 region has the DNA TGTGCCAGCAGCTTATGGCCCCAGTTTATATACGAGCAGTACTTC. The full variable domain, its missing parts supplied by reference TRBV7-9 and TRBJ2-7, is DTGVSQNPRHKITKRGQNVTFRCDPISEHNRLYWYRQTLGQGPEFLTYFQNEAQLEKSRLLSDRFSAERPKGSFSTLEIQRTEQGDSAMYLCASSLWPQFIYEQYFGPGTRLTVT.

The chain uses TRBV18 and TRBJ2-7; TRBD1 is a possible D gene (6 bases). This CDR3 has 16 amino acids. Trimming shortened V by 2 bases and J by 5 bases, and 19 bases separated the two germline ends. CDR1 and CDR2 (germline): KGHSH, LQKENI. CDR3 nucleotide sequence: TGTGCCAGCTCACCAGGTTCCGTGGGGGCCGTCCACGAGCAGTACTTC. It yields the protein CASSPGSVGAVHEQYF.